This TCR beta chain was identified in a study of T-cell memory formation after mild COVID-19. Across the whole study: Clusters of TCRs were largely donor specific.

TCRdb processed the 5' RACE reads anew with MiXCR; each CDR3 protein has one entry. The sample lists about 150,000 distinct CDR3 sequences; approximately 26% were seen once. This clonotype was seen only a few times. Sequences were obtained from PBMCs or a T cell subset sorted from them (not recorded which). This clonotype was sampled from an adult woman who had mild COVID-19 (a few samples of this study predate the infection). Cell type and time point are not known.

CDR3 sequence: CAIRGYTF. CDR3 bases: TGTGCCATTCGCGGCTACACCTTC. This chain joins TRBV21-1 and TRBJ1-2. TRBV21-1 is assigned pseudogene status. This CDR3 has 8 residues.